These 7 T cell receptor beta chains were sequenced from one sample in a study of cytomegalovirus exposure and HLA in healthy donors. Primers included in the PCR were 60 Vbeta and 13 Jbeta primers. Some clones are missing from TCRdb's copy, which holds only in-frame ones; the method was immunoSEQ multiplex PCR. The sample carries approximately 110,000 clones, about 85% recorded once. The sample consisted of PBMCs. These TCRs come from a man aged 50 or older in good health and CMV-seronegative.

This clone occurred a few times. The rearrangement uses TRBV10-2 and TRBJ2-7; 9 bases map to TRBD2. This CDR3 comprises 13 residues. Germline V gives CDR1 WSHSY, CDR2 SAAADI. The V and J ends lost 7 bases and 2 bases, in that order; junction bases with no gene match: 3. In DNA, the CDR3 is TGCGCCAGCACAGCGGGAGGTCCCTACGAGCAGTACTTC. This translates into CASTAGGPYEQYF.

The V call is TRBV28, the J call TRBJ1-2; tentative D call: TRBD1 (6 bases). Trimming stripped 6 bases from V and 8 bases from J, with 16 bases between. The CDR3 is 13 amino acids. From germline, CDR1 is MDHEN and CDR2 SYDVKM. The CDR3 is CASSQGPPSGYTF. CDR3 sequence (DNA): TGTGCCAGCAGCCAGGGGCCCCCCTCGGGCTACACCTTC.

CDR3 bases: TGTGCCAGCAGTGTGTACTACGAGCAGTACTTC. This gives the protein CASSVYYEQYF. The rearrangement uses TRBV25-1 and TRBJ2-7; D is uncertain. Germline CDR1 is MGHDK and CDR2 is SYGVNS. CDR3 length: 11 amino acids. Between the trimmed V and J ends, which lost 4 bases and 3 bases, there was a span of 4 bases.

J is TRBJ2-3 and V is TRBV5-1; D ambiguous. The CDR3 has 15 amino acids. CDR1 SGHRS and CDR2 YFSETQ come from the germline V gene. Trimming removed 0 bases at V and 0 bases at J, with 8 bases between. CDR3 in DNA: TGCGCCAGCAGCTTGGTGGCCGTTAGCACAGATACGCAGTATTTT. As protein: CASSLVAVSTDTQYF.

This clone showed up just a few times. The CDR3 DNA reads TGTGCCAGCAGCTTGTATGACACTGAAGCTTTCTTT. It translates to CASSLYDTEAFF. The chain couples TRBV5-6 to TRBJ1-1; the D is unclear. Germline lookup yields CDR1 SGHDT and CDR2 YYEEEE. Trimming took 1 base from V and 3 from J, leaving 4 bases between them. This CDR3 comprises 12 residues.

Points on this clone: The germline gene is not matched at one end of the junction; a read error may be the cause. V usage is TRBV7-3 and J usage is TRBJ2-6, with 7 bases lining up with TRBD2. The CDR3 has 16 residues. CDR1 is SGHTA and CDR2 is FQGTGA in the germline V gene. The CDR3, as DNA: TGTGCCAGCAGTGACGGTTCTCTCAGCGGGGCCAACGCCCTGACTTTC. Its protein product is CASSDGSLSGANALTF.

Here the CDR3 reads CSVEGNTEAFF. CDR3 nucleotide sequence: TGCAGCGTTGAGGGCAACACTGAAGCTTTCTTT. The J gene is TRBJ1-1, the V gene TRBV29-1; no clear D. V was pared by 3 bases and J by 2 bases, with 4 bases between. This CDR3 spans 11 amino acids. Germline loops: CDR1 SQVTM, CDR2 ANQGSEA.